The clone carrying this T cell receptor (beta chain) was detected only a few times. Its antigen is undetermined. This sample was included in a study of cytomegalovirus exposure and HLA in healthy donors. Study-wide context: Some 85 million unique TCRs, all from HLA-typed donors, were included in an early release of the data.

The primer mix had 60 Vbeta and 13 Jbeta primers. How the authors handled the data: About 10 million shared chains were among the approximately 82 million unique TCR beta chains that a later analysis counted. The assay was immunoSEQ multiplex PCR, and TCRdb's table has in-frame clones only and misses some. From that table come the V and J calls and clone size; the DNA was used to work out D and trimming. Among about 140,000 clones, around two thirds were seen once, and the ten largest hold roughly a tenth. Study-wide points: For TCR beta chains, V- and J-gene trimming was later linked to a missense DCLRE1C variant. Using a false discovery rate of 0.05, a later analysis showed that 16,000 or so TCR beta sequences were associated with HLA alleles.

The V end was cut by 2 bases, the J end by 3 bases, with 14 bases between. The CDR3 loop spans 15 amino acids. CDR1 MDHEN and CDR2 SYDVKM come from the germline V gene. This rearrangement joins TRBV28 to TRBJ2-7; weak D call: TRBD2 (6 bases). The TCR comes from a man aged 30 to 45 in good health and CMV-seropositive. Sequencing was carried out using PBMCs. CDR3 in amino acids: CASSLGGGLGYEQYF. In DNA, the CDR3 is TGTGCCAGCAGTTTAGGAGGAGGGCTGGGCTACGAGCAGTACTTC.